This T cell receptor beta chain was found in a study of blood T cell repertoires in COVID-19. Original processing methods: Quantification of nucleated cells was approximated via reference gene primer amplification. Only in-frame clones appear in the TCRdb table, and some are missing; sequencing was by immunoSEQ multiplex PCR. V and J calls and clone size come straight from that table; D and trimming were deduced from the DNA. The sample contains 150,000 or so clones, 80% to 90% of which appear only once. The germline V gene has CDR1 MNHEY and CDR2 SMNVEV (reference sequence). There are 14 residues in the CDR3. V was shortened by 0 bases and J by 7 bases, with 13 bases between the two germline ends.

Sequenced: peripheral blood. This chain joins TRBV27 and TRBJ2-7; D perhaps matches TRBD1 (5 bases). This sequence was found in a man older than 75 with acute or convalescent COVID-19. CDR3 sequence: CASSLSTGPTEQYF. The CDR3 DNA sequence: TGTGCCAGCAGTTTATCCACAGGTCCTACGGAGCAGTACTTC.